This T cell receptor (beta chain) was sequenced for a study of blood T cell repertoires in COVID-19. Clones were sequenced by immunoSEQ multiplex PCR, and TCRdb holds only the in-frame ones, with some missing. The sample has about 440,000 clones, about nine tenths seen once; the top ten hold around an eighth. Patients of the Seattle cohort, enrolled during active infection, were followed longitudinally. Germline CDR1 is GTSNPN and CDR2 is SVGIG (reference sequence). The CDR3 is made up of 12 amino acids. V lost 5 bases and J lost 2, with 9 bases in between. This sequence joins TRBV30 and TRBJ1-2; D ambiguous. Sequences were obtained from peripheral blood. The TCR sequence derives from a woman between 45 and 65 years old with COVID-19, enrolled during active disease. The CDR3 sequence: CAWARGNYGYTF. The CDR3 bases are TGTGCCTGGGCCCGGGGAAACTATGGCTACACCTTC. The full variable domain, with the rest looked up from reference TRBV30 and TRBJ1-2, is SQTIHQWPATLVQPVGSPLSLECTVEGTSNPNLYWYRQAAGRGLQLLFYSVGIGQISSEVPQNLSASRPQDRQFILSSKKLLLSDSGFYLCAWARGNYGYTFGSGTRLTVV.